The rows below give T cell receptor beta chains drawn from one sample of a study of T cells in Graves' hyperthyroidism and ophthalmopathy. Using its own MiXCR run on the multiplex PCR reads, TCRdb lists one record per CDR3 protein. Of under 450,000 distinct CDR3 sequences in the sample, less than 15% were seen once. Sequenced input: blood. The receptors stem from a man aged 25 to 40 with Graves' hyperthyroidism that later progressed to Graves' ophthalmopathy. Both conserved end residues are part of each CDR3. A D gene is named only where the DNA matches it firmly. Clone size is not always given. Where it is, it says once, few, many or a class for expanded clones.

TGTGCCAGCAGTTACTCGGTTCGGACTAGCGGCTACAATGAGCAGTTCTTC | CASSYSVRTSGYNEQFF | TRBJ2-1 | TRBD2 | TRBV6-6 | -
TGCGCCAGCAGCCAAGATGGGGGGTTCGACTATGGCTACACCTTC | CASSQDGGFDYGYTF | TRBJ1-2 | - | TRBV4-1 | -
TGTGCCAGCAGCTTAGGAGGGGGCAGGGACGGCTACACCTTC | CASSLGGGRDGYTF | TRBJ1-2 | TRBD1 | TRBV7-9 | few
TGCAGCGTACAGGGGGCGCCTAACGAGCAGTACTTC | CSVQGAPNEQYF | TRBJ2-7 | TRBD1 | TRBV29-1 | few
TGTGCCAGCAGTCTGTTACCCGGACAGCTCTACGAGCAGTACTTC | CASSLLPGQLYEQYF | TRBJ2-7 | - | TRBV6-1 | many
TGCGCCAGCAGCCGGGCCCGCGCGGGGGGAAAAGGCAATGAGCAGTTCTTC | CASSRARAGGKGNEQFF | TRBJ2-1 | TRBD2 | TRBV5-1 | few
TGTGCCAGCAGACCAACCCGACAGGTTAGGGGTGAAGCTTTCTTT | CASRPTRQVRGEAFF | TRBJ1-1 | - | TRBV7-2 | -
TGTGCCAGCAGTGACTTCGGGGCGGGGGAGACCGGGGAGCTGTTTTTT | CASSDFGAGETGELFF | TRBJ2-2 | TRBD2 | TRBV6-2/TRBV6-3 | many
TGTGCCAGCAGCCAACCTGGACAGGGTACTTACGAGCAGTACTTC | CASSQPGQGTYEQYF | TRBJ2-7 | TRBD1 | TRBV3-1 | many
TGTGCCAGCAGCTATAAAGGGACTAGCGGGACCCAGTACTTC | CASSYKGTSGTQYF | TRBJ2-5 | TRBD2 | TRBV11-1 | -
TGTGCCAGCAGTCCCCAGGGAAGTAACGAAAAACTGTTTTTT | CASSPQGSNEKLFF | TRBJ1-4 | - | TRBV12-3/TRBV12-4 | many
TGTGCCAGCAGTCCTGGACGGATTAGCAATCAGCCCCAGCATTTT | CASSPGRISNQPQHF | TRBJ1-5 | - | TRBV27 | many
TGTGCCAGCAGCTTAGCGCGGGGGGGGGGATATGGCTACACCTTC | CASSLARGGGYGYTF | TRBJ1-2 | - | TRBV7-2 | few
TGTGCCAGCAGCGTAGCCCATCCCCATCAGCCCCAGCATTTT | CASSVAHPHQPQHF | TRBJ1-5 | - | TRBV9 | -
TGCGCCAGCAGCTTGGCGCAGGTGGATGGCTACACCTTC | CASSLAQVDGYTF | TRBJ1-2 | - | TRBV5-1 | -
TGTGCTAGTGGTTTGCCACGGGGGGGAGCGGGGGGGCATAGCGAGCAGTTCTTC | CASGLPRGGAGGHSEQFF | TRBJ2-1 | TRBD2 | TRBV12-5 | many
TGCAGCGTTGCCGAGACCCCAGATACGCAGTATTTT | CSVAETPDTQYF | TRBJ2-3 | - | TRBV29-1 | -
TGCGCCAGCAGCTTCGGGGCAACGACAGATACGCAGTATTTT | CASSFGATTDTQYF | TRBJ2-3 | - | TRBV5-1 | many